This T cell receptor beta chain was identified in a study of breast tumors, draining lymph nodes, adjacent tissues. Study outcomes and limitations: Luminal-like breast cancer showed significantly higher tumor–nontumor repertoire similarity than basal-like.

The germline V gene has CDR1 SGHDN and CDR2 FVKESK. V was cut by 0 bases and J by 6 bases, with 9 bases left in between. The CDR3 extends over 14 amino acids. Each CDR3 protein is one row after TCRdb ran MiXCR on the multiplex PCR reads. Of approximately 120,000 distinct CDR3 sequences listed, around 20% are singletons. Axillary draining lymph nodes of breast cancer patients supplied the node samples. For this clonotype: Antigen unknown. A much bigger clone sits one base away, suggesting this may be a read error.

Sequencing was carried out using axillary lymph node tissue. The clonotype was recovered from a female donor with breast cancer. Some clones in this sample may be carry-over from other donors' samples. The rearrangement uses TRBV14 and TRBJ2-1; D not resolved. The CDR3 bases are TGTGCCAGCAGCCAAGAACTGCACGGCAATGAGCAGTTCTTC. Amino acid sequence: CASSQELHGNEQFF.